This TCR beta chain was sequenced for a study of T cells expressing NK-cell markers (dated by TCRdb to about 2020). Looking at the study overall: In sorted CD3+CD56+NKG2C+, CD3+CD56+NKG2C- and CD3+CD56-NKG2C+ T-cell subsets from several donors, TCR beta-chain repertoires were profiled. Among the eight sequenced donors, seven were HCMV-seropositive and one was HCMV-seronegative. Libraries were sequenced as 2 x 150 bp reads on Illumina HiSeq 2000/2500, MiSeq or NextSeq. All eight donors whose samples were sequenced were randomly selected healthy volunteers, three of them men and five women. Study-wide findings and limitations: Whether the expanded NKG2C-expressing T cell clones were specific for HCMV antigens remained unclear. In six or seven donors, the dominant CD3+CD56+NKG2C+ clonotypes ranked among the top 10 CD8+ clonotypes, making up about 1.0-7.0% of CD8+ T cells. Those dominant clonotypes were again the most abundant among CD3+CD56-NKG2C+ cells in four donors, at about 25-60.1%.

To determine HCMV serostatus, a commercial ELISA kit was used to detect HCMV-specific IgG in serum. Peripheral blood mononuclear cells were isolated from blood by Ficoll density gradient centrifugation. The data were produced on an Illumina HiSeq 2000. The TCR beta cDNA libraries were made using 5'RACE template switching, a step that added both a universal primer site and unique molecular identifiers. cDNA synthesis was primed from the TCR beta constant segment, followed by two successive PCR amplification steps. Per the authors' processing: MIGEC handled demultiplexing of the reads and grouping by UMI, while MiTCR was used to assemble and quantify clonotypes. To exclude erroneous sequences, any TCR cDNA sequence not supported by at least two reads was discarded. The tcR package was used for downstream repertoire analysis, with clonotypes matched between fractions based on CDR3 nucleotide sequence plus V segment. VDJmatch was used to annotate antigen specificity against VDJdb, with one amino acid substitution in CDR3 allowed. TCRdb reprocessed the reads and assigns one entry to each CDR3 protein sequence, leaving out DNA. The V and J calls and clone size are TCRdb's, not the authors'. The sample's table covers some 410,000 distinct CDR3 sequences. The ten largest clones represent 7.3% of the sample.

The germline V gene sets CDR1 to SGHRS and CDR2 to YFSETQ. The CDR3 contains 16 residues, cysteine and phenylalanine counted. No DNA is given. To note about this clonotype: Its antigen target is currently unknown.

Sample: blood T cells: a sorted CD56 or NKG2C T cell subset, CD4+ or CD8+ T cells, or bulk PBMC T cells (not recorded which). The receptor chain draws on TRBV5-1 and TRBJ2-7; lacking DNA, the TRBD2 call made by TCRdb goes unchecked. The source of this sequence is a woman between 18 and 70 years old in good health. This receptor has the CDR3 CASSLAFGLAAYEQYF.